What follows are 9 T cell receptor beta chains derived from one specimen sequenced in a study of cytomegalovirus exposure and HLA in healthy donors (dated by TCRdb to about 2017). Library preparation used the immunoSEQ multiplex PCR assay. The multiplex PCR relied on a mix of 60 forward primers for TCR Vbeta segments and 13 reverse primers for TCR Jbeta segments. Sourced from immuneACCESS, this table was stored by TCRdb with only in-frame sequences that have V and J called. A share of the clones is absent; for the studies checked, an unresolved V gene accounts for under half, and the remainder has no known explanation. Across this sample there are around 130,000 clones, with approximately 80% seen only once. Roughly 2.7% of the sample goes to the ten largest clones. The sequenced sample was PBMCs. Receptors were obtained from a man aged 50-60 years in good health and CMV-seronegative.

This chain connects TRBV6-1 to TRBJ2-4; D remains unclear. Germline CDR1 is MNHNS and CDR2 is SASEGT. The CDR3 loop spans 14 amino acids. Trimming stripped 3 bases from V and 0 bases from J, with 6 bases between. In DNA, the CDR3 is TGTGCCAGCAGTGAGACACTAGCCAAAAACATTCAGTACTTC. Translation gives CASSETLAKNIQYF.

The rearrangement joins TRBV28 to TRBJ2-7; perhaps TRBD2 as D (6 bases). The CDR3 runs to 12 residues. Germline CDR1 and CDR2: MDHEN and SYDVKM. V was clipped by 8 bases and J by 2 bases, with 10 bases between them. CDR3 nucleotide sequence: TGTGCCAGCGGCGGGGAGGCCTACGAGCAGTACTTC. Its translation is CASGGEAYEQYF.

The chain uses TRBV5-1 and TRBJ2-3, with no clear D. Trimming took 5 bases from V and 2 from J, leaving 18 bases between them. The CDR3 loop spans 16 amino acids. Germline CDR1 is SGHRS and CDR2 is YFSETQ. Here the CDR3 DNA reads TGCGCCAGCAGTGTACCTGGGCAGACATTCACAGATACGCAGTATTTT. It is translated as CASSVPGQTFTDTQYF.

This chain joins TRBV6-6 and TRBJ2-7, with D tentatively TRBD1 (6 bases). This CDR3 contains 14 residues. Per germline, CDR1 MNHNY and CDR2 SVGAGI (reference sequence). V was clipped by 7 bases and J by 1 base, with 14 bases between them. The DNA of the CDR3 is TGTGCCAGCACCTGGACAGCACAGTCCTACGAGCAGTACTTC. It specifies CASTWTAQSYEQYF.

In nucleotides, the CDR3 is TGTGCCAGCAGTGCAGGGACAGGGAGCTCCTATAATTCACCCCTCCACTTT. This sequence encodes CASSAGTGSSYNSPLHF. The genes are TRBV6-1 and TRBJ1-6; 9 bases are shared with TRBD1. V was clipped by 4 bases and J by 0 bases; unmatched bases: 4. CDR1 is MNHNS and CDR2 is SASEGT in the germline V gene. The length of the CDR3 is 17 residues.

The chain has TRBV4-1 and TRBJ1-2, with no clear D. V was shortened by 0 bases and J by 2 bases, with 4 bases between the two germline ends. This CDR3 comprises 13 residues. Germline lookup yields CDR1 MGHRA and CDR2 YSYEKL. The CDR3 spells CASSQEQNYGYTF. Here the CDR3 DNA reads TGCGCCAGCAGCCAAGAACAAAACTATGGCTACACCTTC.

This chain joins TRBV19 and TRBJ1-1; 8 bases align to TRBD1. The germline V gene encodes CDR1 LNHDA and CDR2 SQIVND (reference sequence). The CDR3 has 15 amino acids. The J segment lost 1 base and the V segment lost 5 bases, leaving 6 bases of the junction unmatched. The CDR3 is CASSLSGTGNTEAFF. The CDR3 DNA is TGTGCCAGTAGTCTATCCGGGACAGGGAACACTGAAGCTTTCTTT. Looking up the rest from reference TRBV19 and TRBJ1-1 gives the full variable domain: DGGITQSPKYLFRKEGQNVTLSCEQNLNHDAMYWYRQDPGQGLRLIYYSQIVNDFQKGDIAEGYSVSREKKESFPLTVTSAQKNPTAFYLCASSLSGTGNTEAFFGQGTRLTVV.

The chain uses TRBV7-9 and TRBJ2-1; 10 bases align to TRBD1. This CDR3 has 17 residues. V dropped 2 bases and J dropped 4; count of bases not matched to a gene: 8. CDR1 is SEHNR, CDR2 FQNEAQ, per germline (reference sequence). The DNA for the CDR3 is TGTGCCAGCAGCTTATCCCCCGGGACAGGGGAATACAATGAGCAGTTCTTC. It encodes CASSLSPGTGEYNEQFF.

This clone was seen a handful of times. This chain joins TRBV27 and TRBJ1-6; possible D gene TRBD1, 5 bases. Deletions cut 4 bases from V and 3 bases from J, with 7 bases between. CDR3 length: 14 amino acids. Germline V gene sequence: CDR1 MNHEY, CDR2 SMNVEV (reference sequence). CDR3 sequence: CASSSDSYNSPLHF. In nucleotides, the CDR3 is TGTGCCAGCAGTTCCGACAGCTATAATTCACCCCTCCACTTT.